Below, 14 T cell receptor beta chains from the same sample are listed, as sequenced in a study of CD8+ T cells in alopecia areata. Extraction and reverse transcription of RNA yielded cDNA as the sequencing template. The protocol was immunoSEQ multiplex PCR, while the TCRdb copy is restricted to in-frame clones and leaves out a portion. The table lists roughly 260,000 clones, with no singletons. Combined cutaneous lymph node cells underwent sorting by CD4, CD8alpha, NKG2D, NKG2ACE and additional markers. The sample comprised CD4+ T cells sorted from a lymph node. These receptors originate from a C3H/HeJ mouse with alopecia areata. Mouse strain MHC haplotype: H2-k.

Concerning this clone: Gene names refer to mouse genes. The read is 4 residues too short to cover the CDR3 end, so that end is filled in from the germline J gene. J is TRBJ1-1 and V is TRBV5; 7 bases map to TRBD1. The CDR3 is 13 residues long. CDR1 and CDR2 (germline): LGHNA, YNLKQL (reference sequence). The CDR3 is CASSQAGGIEVFF. The covered CDR3 bases are TGTGCCAGCAGCCAAGCAGGGGGGATA.

Remarks on this clone: Gene and germline names: mouse. The CDR3 end falls 4 residues outside the read, so it is completed with the germline J gene. The sample has other DNA sequences that encode this CDR3 too. V gene TRBV17 combines with J gene TRBJ2-4; D unresolved. CDR3 length: 14 residues. In germline, CDR1 is MNHDT, CDR2 YYDKIL. Trimming removed 1 base from V and 0 bases from J, with 5 bases in between. The CDR3 sequence is CASSRGTSQNTLYF. CDR3 DNA, as far as it was read: TGTGCTAGCAGTAGAGGAACTAGTCAAAAC. Drawing the rest from reference TRBV17 and TRBJ2-4, the complete variable domain is DTTVKQNPRYKLARVGKPVNLICSQTMNHDTMYWYQKKPNQAPKLLLFYYDKILNREADTFEKFQSSRPNNSFCSLYIGSAGLEYSAMYLCASSRGTSQNTLYFGAGTRLSVL.

For this clone: The genes and germline here are from mouse. The observed sequence ends 4 residues before the CDR3 terminus, with the missing tail filled in from the germline J gene. This chain links TRBV5 with TRBJ2-5; 7 positions match TRBD2. Germline CDR1 reads LGHNA; CDR2 reads YNLKQL (reference sequence). The CDR3 covers 15 residues. With 4 bases clipped from V and 0 bases from J, the junction kept 4 bases outside the gene matches. The CDR3 spells CASSRPGLNQDTQYF. The CDR3 bases that were read are TGTGCCAGCAGCCGCCCGGGACTGAACCAAGAC.

This clone has more than one count but fewer than ten. Genes and germline are mouse. The sequence runs out 4 residues before the end of the CDR3; the remainder is reconstructed from the germline J gene. This CDR3 is also generated by other DNA sequences in the sample. The genes are TRBV1 and TRBJ1-2, with D tentatively TRBD1 (6 bases). The germline V gene encodes CDR1 NSQYPW and CDR2 LRSPGD (reference sequence). The CDR3 length is 15 residues. Trimming took off 2 bases at V and 0 bases at J, with 10 bases between the two ends. The CDR3 loop is CTCSAPGQTNSDYTF. The CDR3 bases that were read are TGCACCTGCAGTGCACCGGGACAAACAAACTCC.

In this sample, this clone turned up a few times. Mouse gene names apply. Read coverage stops 4 residues before the CDR3 terminus; the germline J gene supplies the remainder. V usage is TRBV13-2 and J usage is TRBJ1-2; 7 positions match TRBD1. Germline V gene sequence: CDR1 NNHNN, CDR2 SYGAGS (reference sequence). The CDR3 has 12 amino acids. J lost 4 bases, V lost 5 bases, and 2 bases had no gene match. CDR3 bases read: TGTGCCAGCGGGACAGGGTCCTCC. This sequence encodes CASGTGSS. In full, the CDR3 reads CASGTGSSDYTF.

This clone was seen a handful of times. Gene names follow the mouse nomenclature. The read ends 4 residues shy of where the CDR3 ends; the end is completed using the germline J gene. The chain joins TRBV13-3 to TRBJ2-1; D is ambiguous. With 1 base removed from V and 4 bases from J, the gap between germline ends came to 9 bases. This CDR3 contains 14 residues. Per germline, CDR1 NNHDY and CDR2 SYVADS. Incomplete CDR3 DNA: TGTGCCAGCAGTGATACGACTTTTTATGCT. This codes for CASSDTTFYA. The whole CDR3 sequence is CASSDTTFYAEQFF.

This clone was picked up a small number of times. Gene names are mouse gene names. The same CDR3 also results from other DNA sequences found in this sample. The covered CDR3 bases are TGCACCTGCAGTGCAGGTACTGGGGGGTATGCT. Translating it yields CTCSAGTGGYA. The full CDR3 is CTCSAGTGGYAEQFF. The chain recombines TRBV1 with TRBJ2-1; 9 bases fit TRBD2. The read comes to an end 4 residues before the CDR3 does, leaving the germline J gene to fill in the end. The CDR3 consists of 15 residues. The J segment lost 4 bases and the V segment lost 1 base, leaving 2 bases of the junction unmatched. Germline V gene sequence: CDR1 NSQYPW, CDR2 LRSPGD (reference sequence).

This clone was observed a few times. The genes are named according to mouse. The sequence runs out 4 residues before the end of the CDR3; the remainder is reconstructed from the germline J gene. The V call is TRBV13-2, the J call TRBJ2-2; D perhaps matches TRBD2 (6 bases). The CDR3 extends over 14 amino acids. Trimming stripped 3 bases from V and 3 bases from J, with 9 bases between. The germline gives CDR1 NNHNN, CDR2 SYGAGS (reference sequence). The sequenced part of the CDR3 DNA is TGTGCCAGCGGTGTAAACTGGGACACCGGG. Translated: CASGVNWDTG. The entire CDR3 is CASGVNWDTGQLYF.

With respect to this clone: The germline and genes are mouse ones. The CDR3 goes on 4 residues after the read ends, and that part is filled in from the germline J gene. The chain recombines TRBV14 with TRBJ2-5, with 7 bases identical to TRBD2. Germline-derived CDR1 and CDR2 are SGHDT and FRDEAV. CDR3 size: 14 residues. J gave up 3 bases and V 2 bases, and 3 bases lay outside the gene matches. Here the CDR3 reads CASSLVGGQDTQYF. Partial CDR3 DNA: TGTGCCAGCAGTTTAGTGGGGGGTCAAGAC.

Note on this clone: Here the gene names and germline are mouse. The read terminates 4 residues ahead of where the CDR3 ends, so the germline J gene completes it. The chain links TRBV19 to TRBJ2-1; 10 bases are a match to TRBD1. This CDR3 is 13 amino acids long. V lost 10 bases, J lost 3 bases, and 4 bases stayed unmatched. The germline V gene encodes CDR1 FNHDT and CDR2 SITEND (reference sequence). CDR3 bases read: TGTGCCGGCGGGACAGGGGTCTATGCT. Protein: CAGGTGVYA. The full-length CDR3 reads as CAGGTGVYAEQFF.

On this clone itself: Gene names denote mouse genes. CDR3 amino acids: CASSSLSYAEQFF. The covered CDR3 bases are TGTGCTAGCAGTAGCCTGAGCTATGCT. The rearrangement links TRBV17 to TRBJ2-1; unclear D gene. The read is 4 residues too short to cover the CDR3 end, so that end is filled in from the germline J gene. The CDR3 totals 13 residues. Per the germline V gene, CDR1 is MNHDT and CDR2 is YYDKIL. The V end was cut by 3 bases, the J end by 3 bases, with 6 bases between.

Concerning this clone: The gene names given are mouse names. The CDR3 end lies 3 residues beyond the end of the read and is filled in from the germline J gene. This chain connects TRBV31 to TRBJ1-6; weak D call: TRBD1 (5 bases). TRBJ1-6 is an ORF, with its function uncertain. Trimming left V 4 bases short and J 3 bases short, with 7 bases between. The CDR3 length is 13 residues. CDR1 is GKSSPN, CDR2 SITVG, per germline. The CDR3 is CAWKDIYNSPLYF. The sequenced CDR3 bases are TGTGCCTGGAAGGACATCTATAATTCGCCC.

Regarding this clone: The gene names given are mouse names. The sequenced CDR3 bases are TGTGCCAGCAGTTTCAAGGGTAGTGCAGAA. Its protein is CASSFKGSAE. The entire CDR3 is CASSFKGSAETLYF. The chain combines TRBV14 with TRBJ2-3; D ambiguous. The read halts 4 residues ahead of the CDR3 end, with the missing end drawn from the germline J gene. In germline, CDR1 is SGHDT, CDR2 FRDEAV. The V gene lost 1 base and the J gene lost 0 bases, with 6 bases spanning the gap. CDR3 length: 14 amino acids.

About this clone: Gene names and germline match the mouse. Coverage ceases 4 residues before the CDR3 finishes, and the germline J gene fills in the end. The sample carries other DNA sequences with the same CDR3. The V call is TRBV1, the J call TRBJ2-3; D gene ambiguous. The CDR3 loop spans 13 amino acids. Between the trimmed V and J ends, which lost 3 bases and 2 bases, there was a span of 6 bases. Germline V gene sequence: CDR1 NSQYPW, CDR2 LRSPGD (reference sequence). Incomplete CDR3 DNA: TGCACCTGCAGTGCCACAGTTGCAGAA. Translation gives CTCSATVAE. The whole CDR3 sequence reads CTCSATVAETLYF.